These T cell receptor beta chains were read from a single sample in a study of Ad26.COV2.S vaccination and SARS-CoV-2 variants. Assay: immunoSEQ multiplex PCR; the TCRdb copy retains only in-frame clones and omits some. This table holds hundreds of thousands of clones, more than 80% found once. The material was peripheral blood, obtained in a trial of Ad26.COV2.S vaccine versus placebo. These receptors were obtained from a person aged 18-65 years who received the Ad26.COV2.S COVID-19 vaccine or a placebo. CDR3s include the opening cysteine and the closing phenylalanine or tryptophan. D genes are given only for firm matches. Not every row has a clone size; where given, it reads once, few, many or a size class.

j_call v_call d_call clone_size cdr3_nt cdr3_aa
TRBJ1-2 TRBV20-1 NA NA TGCAGTGCTGGGGGCTACACCTTC CSAGGYTF
TRBJ1-3 TRBV11-2 NA few TGTGCCAGCAGCACCATAGCCGGGACACTCTCTGGAAACACCATATATTTT CASSTIAGTLSGNTIYF
TRBJ2-2 TRBV19 NA NA TGTGCCAGTAGCCCTCCACAGGTCACCGGGGAGCTGTTTTTT CASSPPQVTGELFF
TRBJ1-1 TRBV6-6 TRBD1 NA TGTGCCAGCAGTACCCAAACAGGGGGGAACACTGAAGCTTTCTTT CASSTQTGGNTEAFF
TRBJ1-6 TRBV28 NA NA TGTGCCAGCAGTTTCATGACTGCGACCCGGGTTGATTCACCCCTCCACTTT CASSFMTATRVDSPLHF
TRBJ2-7 TRBV4-3 TRBD1 NA TGCGCCAGCAGCCAAGACGCCGGGACAGGGGCCTACGAGCAGTACTTC CASSQDAGTGAYEQYF
TRBJ1-2 TRBV27 TRBD1 NA TGTGCCAGCAGTTCGACTTGGGACAGGGGAGACTATGGCTACACCTTC CASSSTWDRGDYGYTF
TRBJ2-3 TRBV10-3 NA once TGTGCCATCCGGAGAGGGCAACTCACAGATACGCAGTATTTT CAIRRGQLTDTQYF
TRBJ1-5 TRBV6-5 NA NA TGTGCCATAACCTTAGTACAGGCGAGCAATCAGCCCCAGCATTTT CAITLVQASNQPQHF
TRBJ1-2 TRBV25-1 NA NA TGTGCCAGCAGTGCTACCGGGCCCCGCTATGGCTACACCTTC CASSATGPRYGYTF